The present T cell receptor (beta chain) was sequenced within a study of T cells after yellow fever vaccination. The study's findings and limits: Reappearance after the booster was seen for most primary-vaccination clones, at 96% CD4 and 88% CD8.

Template switching by 5'RACE produced TCR cDNA, adding a universal primer site and UMIs. Each CDR3 protein is one row after TCRdb ran MiXCR on the 5' RACE reads. The profile shows 610,000 or so distinct CDR3 sequences, around 12% of them singletons. CDR1 MNHNS and CDR2 SASEGT come from the germline V gene. V trimming: 8 bases; J trimming: 7 bases; junction bases outside the gene matches: 4. There are 14 residues in the CDR3. Only a few counts were recorded for this clonotype. Its antigen is as yet unknown. The specimen was PBMCs, collected on the day of the yellow fever booster vaccination. The sequence was collected from a man aged 25-45 years who received the YFV17D yellow fever vaccine. The V and J genes are TRBV6-1 and TRBJ2-1, with 14 bases lining up with TRBD2. The CDR3 loop reads CASLTSGRGNEQFF. CDR3 bases: TGTGCCAGCCTGACTAGCGGGAGGGGGAATGAGCAGTTCTTC.